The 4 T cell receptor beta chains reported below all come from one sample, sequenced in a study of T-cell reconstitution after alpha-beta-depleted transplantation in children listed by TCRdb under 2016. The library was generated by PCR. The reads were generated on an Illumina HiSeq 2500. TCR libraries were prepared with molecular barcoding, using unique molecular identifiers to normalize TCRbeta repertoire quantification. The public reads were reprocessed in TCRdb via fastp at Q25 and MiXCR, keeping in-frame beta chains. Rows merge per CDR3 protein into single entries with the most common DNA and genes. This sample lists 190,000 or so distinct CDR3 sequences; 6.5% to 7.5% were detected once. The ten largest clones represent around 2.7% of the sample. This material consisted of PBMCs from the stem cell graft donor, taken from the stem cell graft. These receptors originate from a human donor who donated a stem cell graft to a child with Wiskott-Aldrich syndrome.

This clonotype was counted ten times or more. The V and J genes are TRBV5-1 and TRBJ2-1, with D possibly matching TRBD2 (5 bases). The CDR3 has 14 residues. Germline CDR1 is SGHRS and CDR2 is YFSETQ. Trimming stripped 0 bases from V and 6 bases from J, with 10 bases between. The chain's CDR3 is CASSLEAGLNEQFF. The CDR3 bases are TGCGCCAGCAGCTTGGAGGCCGGACTCAATGAGCAGTTCTTC.

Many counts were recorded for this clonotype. The CDR3 nucleotides are TGTGCCAGCAGCTTGGGGGCAGCAAACTATGGCTACACCTTC. This sequence encodes CASSLGAANYGYTF. V usage is TRBV7-6 and J usage is TRBJ1-2; perhaps TRBD1 as D (6 bases). V lost 3 bases and J lost 2, with 10 bases in between. The CDR3 runs 14 residues. Germline CDR1 SGHVS, CDR2 FNYEAQ.

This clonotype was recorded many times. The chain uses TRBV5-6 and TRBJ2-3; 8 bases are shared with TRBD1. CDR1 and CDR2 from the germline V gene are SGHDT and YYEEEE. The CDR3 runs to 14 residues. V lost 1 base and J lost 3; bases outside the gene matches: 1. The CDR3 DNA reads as TGTGCCAGCAGCTTGCAGGGGGCAACAGATACGCAGTATTTT. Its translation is CASSLQGATDTQYF.

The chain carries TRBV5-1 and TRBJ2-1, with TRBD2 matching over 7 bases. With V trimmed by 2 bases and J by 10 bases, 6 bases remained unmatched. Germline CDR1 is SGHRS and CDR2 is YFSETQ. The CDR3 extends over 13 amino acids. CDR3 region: CASSLQAGEEQFF. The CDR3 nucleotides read TGCGCCAGCAGCTTACAGGCGGGAGAGGAGCAGTTCTTC.